This TCR beta chain was sequenced for a study of cytomegalovirus exposure and HLA in healthy donors. Remarks on this clone: Its cognate antigen is unknown.

The PCR contained 60 Vbeta and 13 Jbeta primers. Here immunoSEQ multiplex PCR was the method, and the copy in TCRdb shows in-frame clones only, minus some. The sample contains about 130,000 clones, 83% of which appear only once. Germline lookup yields CDR1 LNHDA and CDR2 SQIVND (reference sequence). CDR3 length equals 16 residues. J lost 2 bases, V lost 4 bases, and 8 bases had no gene match. General study results and limits: In vitro confirmation showed three CMV-associated chains to be CMV antigen specific.

Material for sequencing was PBMCs. The V call is TRBV19, the J call TRBJ2-5; 9 bases align to TRBD1. The receptor comes from a man aged 18-30 years in good health and CMV-seropositive. This CDR3 is CASSKNTGGAQETQYF. CDR3 nucleotide sequence: TGTGCCAGTAGTAAAAACACAGGGGGCGCGCAAGAGACCCAGTACTTC.